Below, 19 T cell receptor beta chains from the same sample are listed, as sequenced in a study of T cell clonotyping in hematopoietic cell transplantation. Generated by immunoSEQ multiplex PCR, the TCRdb table keeps only in-frame clones and is missing some. This sample yields some 40,000 clones, of which roughly 92% are seen a single time; more than 0.7% belongs to the top ten. The sequenced material came from peripheral blood mononuclear cells. The receptors were sampled from a woman in her forties or fifties in good health. Some clones in this sample may be carry-over from other donors' samples.

The chain links TRBV28 to TRBJ1-2; tentative D call: TRBD1 (6 bases). The CDR3 length is 15 residues. The ends were cut back, 7 bases at V and 1 base at J, with 16 bases in the middle. The germline gives CDR1 MDHEN, CDR2 SYDVKM. CDR3 sequence: CASTSGEGDNYGYTF. DNA of the CDR3: TGTGCCAGCACCTCCGGGGAGGGGGATAACTATGGCTACACCTTC.

V usage is TRBV28 and J usage is TRBJ1-4, with 7 bases identical to TRBD1. This CDR3 contains 15 residues. From germline, CDR1 is MDHEN and CDR2 SYDVKM. Unmatched junction bases numbered 10, after V lost 5 bases and J lost 7 bases. CDR3: CASSIRQGVGEKLFF. In DNA form, the CDR3 reads TGTGCCAGCAGTATAAGACAGGGAGTGGGTGAAAAACTGTTTTTT.

J is TRBJ2-1 and V is TRBV10-3; D is perhaps TRBD2 (6 bases). This CDR3 is built from 17 residues. Germline lookup yields CDR1 ENHRY and CDR2 SYGVKD. Trimming shortened V by 5 bases and J by 4 bases, and 21 bases separated the two germline ends. This CDR3 reads CAISSLFGDGTYNEQFF. CDR3 nucleotides: TGTGCCATCAGTTCACTCTTCGGGGACGGGACTTACAATGAGCAGTTCTTC.

In its sample, this clone was seen once. Written as DNA, the CDR3 is TGTGCCAGCAGCTTAGTTGACTTCTCCTCCTACAATGAGCAGTTCTTC. Encoded protein: CASSLVDFSSYNEQFF. This chain connects TRBV13 to TRBJ2-1; the D is unclear. V lost 1 base to trimming and J lost 0 bases, with 10 bases between them. Germline CDR1 and CDR2: PRHDT and FYEKMQ (reference sequence). CDR3 length: 16 residues.

The chain has TRBV5-5 and TRBJ1-2; D unresolved. V dropped 4 bases and J dropped 2 bases, with 9 bases sitting between them. The CDR3 covers 13 residues. Germline values: CDR1 SGHKS, CDR2 YYEKEE (reference sequence). The CDR3 nucleotides read TGTGCCAGCAGCAGGGAGCCCAACTATGGCTACACCTTC. It codes for CASSREPNYGYTF.

The rearrangement links TRBV5-1 to TRBJ1-4; no clear D. Trimming took 4 bases from V and 0 from J, leaving 10 bases between them. The germline V gene has CDR1 SGHRS and CDR2 YFSETQ. The CDR3 is made up of 15 amino acids. CDR3 DNA sequence: TGCGCCAGCAGCGGGAACGGTGCAACTAATGAAAAACTGTTTTTT. Translating it yields CASSGNGATNEKLFF.

J is TRBJ1-2 and V is TRBV28; 9 bases align to TRBD1. CDR1 is MDHEN and CDR2 is SYDVKM in the germline V gene. There are 18 residues in the CDR3. V trimming: 6 bases; J trimming: 1 base; junction bases outside the gene matches: 15. CDR3 amino acids: CASSSLTRQGGLNYGYTF. The CDR3 region has the DNA TGTGCCAGCAGCTCCCTTACCAGACAGGGGGGCCTTAACTATGGCTACACCTTC.

V usage is TRBV28 and J usage is TRBJ1-1, with D maybe TRBD1 (5 bases). Germline CDR1 and CDR2: MDHEN and SYDVKM. This CDR3 is built from 13 residues. The germline V and J ends were trimmed by 8 bases and 3 bases, with 13 bases remaining between them. CDR3 in amino acids: CASLNRGDTEAFF. CDR3 in DNA: TGTGCCAGCCTAAACCGGGGGGACACTGAAGCTTTCTTT.

This clone was counted a single time. J is TRBJ2-7 and V is TRBV7-8, with a tentative D call TRBD1 (6 bases). The V end was cut by 6 bases, the J end by 0 bases, with 15 bases between. Germline CDR1 reads SGHVS; CDR2 reads FQNEAQ. This CDR3 is 15 amino acids long. The CDR3 region is CASRASRGVSYEQYF. The CDR3 DNA is TGTGCCAGCAGGGCCTCCAGGGGCGTCTCCTACGAGCAGTACTTC. Filled out from reference TRBV7-8 and TRBJ2-7, the complete variable domain reads GAGVSQSPRYKVAKRGQDVALRCDPISGHVSLFWYQQALGQGPEFLTYFQNEAQLDKSGLPSDRFFAERPEGSVSTLKIQRTQQEDSAVYLCASRASRGVSYEQYFGPGTRLTVT.

The chain is built from TRBV19 and TRBJ1-2, with 11 positions matching TRBD1. Germline V CDR1 and CDR2: LNHDA, SQIVND (reference sequence). V lost 6 bases, J lost 0 bases, and 6 bases stayed unmatched. This CDR3 contains 16 residues. The CDR3 nucleotides are TGTGCCAGTAGCCGGTGGACAGGGGGCTCTAACTATGGCTACACCTTC. It encodes CASSRWTGGSNYGYTF.

The chain carries TRBV6-5 and TRBJ2-7, with 9 positions matching TRBD1. Germline-derived CDR1 and CDR2 are MNHEY and SVGAGI. Trimming removed 6 bases from V and 4 bases from J; junction bases left unmatched: 4. The CDR3 has 13 residues. The DNA of the CDR3 is TGTGCCAGCAGAAGACAGGGGGAATACGAGCAGTACTTC. It encodes CASRRQGEYEQYF.

This chain links TRBV11-2 with TRBJ1-1; D is undetermined. The CDR3 is 13 amino acids. With 7 bases removed from V and 1 base from J, the gap between germline ends came to 10 bases. The germline V gene has CDR1 SGHAT and CDR2 FQNNGV. The CDR3 DNA sequence: TGTGCCAGCAAGCTAGCGCAGAACACTGAAGCTTTCTTT. The encoded protein is CASKLAQNTEAFF.

The chain uses TRBV28 and TRBJ1-5; no definite D call. Germline CDR1 MDHEN, CDR2 SYDVKM. The CDR3 has 12 amino acids. V dropped 7 bases and J dropped 0 bases, with 4 bases sitting between them. The CDR3 is CASTDSNQPQHF. The CDR3 bases are TGTGCCAGCACGGATAGCAATCAGCCCCAGCATTTT.

The chain is built from TRBV14 and TRBJ1-3, with 9 bases that match TRBD1. The J segment lost 0 bases and the V segment lost 1 base, leaving 4 bases of the junction unmatched. This CDR3 region has 17 residues. Germline values: CDR1 SGHDN, CDR2 FVKESK. CDR3 nucleotide sequence: TGTGCCAGCAGCCAAGCGGGGACAGGGCGCTCTGGAAACACCATATATTTT. Translation: CASSQAGTGRSGNTIYF.

The chain couples TRBV6-6 to TRBJ1-2, with D unclear. V was clipped by 0 bases and J by 13 bases, with 12 bases between them. Germline V CDR1 and CDR2: MNHNY, SVGAGI (reference sequence). The CDR3 loop spans 12 amino acids. CDR3 residues: CASSYSTIGVTF. The CDR3 DNA reads TGTGCCAGCAGTTACTCTACGATCGGGGTCACCTTC.

The chain joins TRBV14 to TRBJ2-7; 7 nucleotides align to TRBD1. The V segment lost 1 base and the J segment 2 bases; nucleotides outside the gene matches: 2. The germline CDR1 and CDR2 sequences are SGHDN and FVKESK. The CDR3 length is 14 residues. As DNA, the CDR3 is TGTGCCAGCAGCCAAGGACAGGGACCCTACGAGCAGTACTTC. This codes for CASSQGQGPYEQYF.

V and J are TRBV9 and TRBJ2-7; D remains unclear. V was trimmed by 1 base and J by 2 bases, leaving 13 bases between them. CDR3 length: 15 residues. Germline CDR1 SGDLS, CDR2 YYNGEE. Written as DNA, the CDR3 is TGTGCCAGCAGCGTACGGTCGGGTGGCGCCTACGAGCAGTACTTC. Its translation is CASSVRSGGAYEQYF.

This clone was seen just once. The chain couples TRBV14 to TRBJ1-2, with unresolved D. Germline V gene sequence: CDR1 SGHDN, CDR2 FVKESK. The CDR3 length is 16 residues. Trimming cost V 5 bases and J 5 bases, with 21 bases left between them. CDR3 DNA: TGTGCCAGCAGCACCACACTCGTTTCCCGGGCGTATGGCTACACCTTC. As protein: CASSTTLVSRAYGYTF.

The J gene is TRBJ2-3, the V gene TRBV10-3; D is ambiguous. The length of the CDR3 is 16 residues. Germline CDR1 ENHRY, CDR2 SYGVKD. V shed 1 base and J shed 2 bases, with 13 bases lying between them. The CDR3 sequence: CAISEYQRQVTDTQYF. The CDR3 DNA reads as TGTGCCATCAGTGAGTACCAGCGTCAGGTCACAGATACGCAGTATTTT.